The rows below give T cell receptor beta chains drawn from one sample of a study of blood T cell repertoires in COVID-19. Profiled with immunoSEQ multiplex PCR; TCRdb holds only in-frame clones, not every one. This table holds 280,000 or so clones, nearly 90% found once. Sample: PBMCs or T cells enriched from blood (not recorded which). Receptor source: a young woman with acute COVID-19. CDR3s leave out the opening cysteine and the closing phenylalanine or tryptophan. The size entry is marked missing in some rows and otherwise reads once, few, many or a size class.

CDR3aa	abundance	v_gene	j_gene
ASSARTSGRNEQF	NA	TRBV6-4	TRBJ2-1
ASSEGTGVRETQY	NA	TRBV25-1	TRBJ2-5
ASRGGQVLNEKLF	NA	TRBV2	TRBJ1-4
ASSLGFGVNQPQH	few	TRBV7-9	TRBJ1-5
ASSLMRGGRGEQY	NA	TRBV5-4	TRBJ2-7
SVEFRSTDTQY	NA	TRBV29-1	TRBJ2-3
ASSPRDTSGNTIY	NA	TRBV18	TRBJ1-3
ASSPRLTPGQAYGYT	NA	TRBV6-6	TRBJ1-2
ASGLARSGDANTGELF	NA	TRBV12-5	TRBJ2-2
ASSPGDFLDTQY	NA	TRBV28	TRBJ2-3
ASSQAEGRFSPLH	NA	TRBV4-2	TRBJ1-6
ASSVGGLAGGRETQY	NA	TRBV9	TRBJ2-5
ASSLTPGQGHDEQY	NA	TRBV7-3	TRBJ2-7
SVAGLAFGEQY	NA	TRBV29-1	TRBJ2-7
ASRHRQGGEKLF	once	TRBV19	TRBJ1-4
ASSLQGGEQY	NA	TRBV27	TRBJ2-7
ASSLDRRMAREQY	NA	TRBV5-6	TRBJ2-7
ASSSRDRGRGETQY	NA	TRBV27	TRBJ2-5
ASTLVQNTEAF	NA	TRBV28	TRBJ1-1